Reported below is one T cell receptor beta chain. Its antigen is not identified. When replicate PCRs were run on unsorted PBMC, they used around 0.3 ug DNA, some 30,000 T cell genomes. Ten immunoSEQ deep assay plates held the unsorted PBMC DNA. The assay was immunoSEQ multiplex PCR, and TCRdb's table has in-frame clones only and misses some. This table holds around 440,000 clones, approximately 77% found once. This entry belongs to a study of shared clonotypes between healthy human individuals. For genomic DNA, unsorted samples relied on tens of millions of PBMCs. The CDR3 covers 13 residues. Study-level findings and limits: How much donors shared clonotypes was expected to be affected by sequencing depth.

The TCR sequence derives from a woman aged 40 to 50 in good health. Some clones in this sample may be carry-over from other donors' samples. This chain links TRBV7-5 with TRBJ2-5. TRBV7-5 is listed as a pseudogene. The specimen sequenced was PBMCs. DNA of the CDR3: TGTGTCAGAAGCTTCTGGGTTCGTGAGACCCAGTACTTC. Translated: CVRSFWVRETQYF.